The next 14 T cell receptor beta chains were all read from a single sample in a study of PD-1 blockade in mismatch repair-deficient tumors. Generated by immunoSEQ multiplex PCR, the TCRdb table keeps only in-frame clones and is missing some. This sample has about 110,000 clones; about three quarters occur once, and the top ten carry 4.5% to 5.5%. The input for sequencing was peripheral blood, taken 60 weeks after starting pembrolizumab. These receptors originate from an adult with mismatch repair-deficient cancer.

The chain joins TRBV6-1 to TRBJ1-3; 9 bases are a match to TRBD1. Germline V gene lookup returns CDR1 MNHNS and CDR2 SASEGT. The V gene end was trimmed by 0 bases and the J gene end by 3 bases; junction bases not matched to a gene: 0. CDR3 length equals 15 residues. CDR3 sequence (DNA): TGTGCCAGCAGTGAAGCGACAGGGGGTGGAAACACCATATATTTT. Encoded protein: CASSEATGGGNTIYF.

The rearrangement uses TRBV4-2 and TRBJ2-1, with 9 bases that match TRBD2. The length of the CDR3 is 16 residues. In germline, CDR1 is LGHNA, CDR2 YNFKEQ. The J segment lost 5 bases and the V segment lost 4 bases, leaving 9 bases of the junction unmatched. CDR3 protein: CASSPGGASGDNEQFF. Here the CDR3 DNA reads TGTGCCAGCAGCCCCGGGGGAGCTAGCGGGGACAATGAGCAGTTCTTC.

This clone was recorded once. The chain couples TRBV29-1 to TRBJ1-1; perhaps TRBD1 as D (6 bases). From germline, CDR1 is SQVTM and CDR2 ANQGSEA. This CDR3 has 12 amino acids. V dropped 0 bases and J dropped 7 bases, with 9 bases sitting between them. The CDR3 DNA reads TGCAGCGTTGAAGAAACGACAGGTGAAGCTTTCTTT. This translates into CSVEETTGEAFF.

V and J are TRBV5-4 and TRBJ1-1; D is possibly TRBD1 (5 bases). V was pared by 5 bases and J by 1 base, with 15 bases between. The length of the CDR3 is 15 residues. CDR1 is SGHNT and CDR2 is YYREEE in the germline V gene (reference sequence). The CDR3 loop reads CASRPTTDTNTEAFF. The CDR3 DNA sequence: TGTGCCAGCAGACCTACGACGGACACGAACACTGAAGCTTTCTTT.

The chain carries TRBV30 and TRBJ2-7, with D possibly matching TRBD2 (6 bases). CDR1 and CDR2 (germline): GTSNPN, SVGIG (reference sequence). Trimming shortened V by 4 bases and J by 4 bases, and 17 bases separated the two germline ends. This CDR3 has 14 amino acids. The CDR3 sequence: CAWTRDSTGYEQYF. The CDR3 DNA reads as TGTGCCTGGACACGGGACTCCACTGGGTACGAGCAGTACTTC.

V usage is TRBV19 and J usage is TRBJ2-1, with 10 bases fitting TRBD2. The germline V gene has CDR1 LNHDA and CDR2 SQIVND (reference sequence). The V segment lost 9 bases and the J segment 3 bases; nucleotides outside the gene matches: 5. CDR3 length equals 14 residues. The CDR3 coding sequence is TGTGCCAGCCAACTAGCGGGGTACTACAATGAGCAGTTCTTC. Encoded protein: CASQLAGYYNEQFF.

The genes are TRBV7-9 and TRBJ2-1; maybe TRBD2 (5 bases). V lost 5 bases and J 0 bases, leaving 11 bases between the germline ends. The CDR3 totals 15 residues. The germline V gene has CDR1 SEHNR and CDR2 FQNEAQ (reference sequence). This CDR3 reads CASSPSRGSYNEQFF. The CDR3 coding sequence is TGTGCCAGCAGCCCTTCACGGGGCTCCTACAATGAGCAGTTCTTC. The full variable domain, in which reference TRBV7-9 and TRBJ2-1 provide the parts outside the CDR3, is DTGVSQNPRHKITKRGQNVTFRCDPISEHNRLYWYRQTLGQGPEFLTYFQNEAQLEKSRLLSDRFSAERPKGSFSTLEIQRTEQGDSAMYLCASSPSRGSYNEQFFGPGTRLTVL.

The CDR3 reads CASKGQGEFQPQHF. CDR3 nucleotides: TGTGCCAGCAAGGGACAGGGGGAGTTTCAGCCCCAGCATTTT. The rearrangement uses TRBV27 and TRBJ1-5, with 11 bases lining up with TRBD1. The V gene end was trimmed by 7 bases and the J gene end by 6 bases; junction bases not matched to a gene: 5. In germline, CDR1 is MNHEY, CDR2 SMNVEV (reference sequence). This CDR3 spans 14 amino acids.

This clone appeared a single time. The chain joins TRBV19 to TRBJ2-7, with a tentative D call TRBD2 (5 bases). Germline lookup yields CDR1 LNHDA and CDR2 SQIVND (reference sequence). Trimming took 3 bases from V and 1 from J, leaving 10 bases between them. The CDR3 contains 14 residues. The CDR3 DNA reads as TGTGCCAGTAGTATTTTTAGCGAGTCCTACGAGCAGTACTTC. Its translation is CASSIFSESYEQYF.

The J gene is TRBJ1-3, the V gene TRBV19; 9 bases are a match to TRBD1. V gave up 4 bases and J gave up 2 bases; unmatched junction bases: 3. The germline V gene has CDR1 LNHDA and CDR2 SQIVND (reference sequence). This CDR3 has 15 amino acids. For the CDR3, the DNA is TGTGCCAGTAGTACACAGGGGGCGCCTGGAAACACCATATATTTT. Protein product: CASSTQGAPGNTIYF.

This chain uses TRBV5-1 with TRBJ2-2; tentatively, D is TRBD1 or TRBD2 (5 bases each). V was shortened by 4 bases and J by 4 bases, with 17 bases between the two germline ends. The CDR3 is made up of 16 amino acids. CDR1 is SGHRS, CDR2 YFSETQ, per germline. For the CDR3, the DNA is TGCGCCAGCAGCCCCTTTCCAGGGACGGGCACCGGGGAGCTGTTTTTT. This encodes CASSPFPGTGTGELFF.

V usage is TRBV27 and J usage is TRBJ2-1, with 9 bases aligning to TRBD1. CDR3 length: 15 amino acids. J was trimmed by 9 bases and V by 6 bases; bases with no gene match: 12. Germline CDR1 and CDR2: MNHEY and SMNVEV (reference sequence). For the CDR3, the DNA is TGTGCCAGCAGGCTTATACGGACAGGGGCGGGTGAGCAGTTCTTC. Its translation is CASRLIRTGAGEQFF.

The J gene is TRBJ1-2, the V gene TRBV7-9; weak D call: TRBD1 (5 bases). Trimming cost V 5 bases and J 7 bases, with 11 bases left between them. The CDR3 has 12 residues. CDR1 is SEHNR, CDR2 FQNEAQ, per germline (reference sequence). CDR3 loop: CASSTGPLGYTF. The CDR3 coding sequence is TGTGCCAGCAGCACGGGACCTCTTGGCTACACCTTC.

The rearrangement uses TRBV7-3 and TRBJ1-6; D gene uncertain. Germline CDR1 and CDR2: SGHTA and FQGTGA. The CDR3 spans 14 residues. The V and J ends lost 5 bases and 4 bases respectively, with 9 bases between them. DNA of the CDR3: TGTGCCAGCAGCCTTGACGGTTATAATTCACCCCTCCACTTT. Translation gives CASSLDGYNSPLHF.